These 30 T cell receptor beta chains were sequenced from one sample in a study of cytomegalovirus exposure and HLA in healthy donors. Assay: immunoSEQ multiplex PCR; the TCRdb copy retains only in-frame clones and omits some. The data contain 150,000 to 200,000 clones, about nine tenths of them singletons. Material: PBMCs. The receptors derive from a man aged 18 to 30 in good health and CMV-seropositive.

CDR3 sequence: CASSSSTGGPAYEQYF. The CDR3 DNA is TGTGCCAGCAGCTCGAGCACTGGCGGGCCCGCCTACGAGCAGTACTTC. The rearrangement joins TRBV5-6 to TRBJ2-7, with D possibly matching TRBD2 (5 bases). In germline, CDR1 is SGHDT, CDR2 YYEEEE. Between the trimmed V and J ends, which lost 3 bases and 2 bases, there was a span of 18 bases. This CDR3 spans 16 amino acids.

This chain connects TRBV7-2 to TRBJ2-7; 13 bases are a match to TRBD2. Germline V gene data show CDR1 as SGHTA and CDR2 as FQGNSA. J gave up 5 bases and V 2 bases, and 9 bases lay outside the gene matches. CDR3 length: 17 residues. In DNA form, the CDR3 reads TGTGCCAGCAGCTTAACTAGCGGGGGGGTACCTCCGCACGAGCAGTACTTC. The encoded protein is CASSLTSGGVPPHEQYF. Complete variable domain (other parts from reference TRBV7-2 and TRBJ2-7): GAGVSQSPSNKVTEKGKDVELRCDPISGHTALYWYRQSLGQGLEFLIYFQGNSAPDKSGLPSDRFSAERTGGSVSTLTIQRTQQEDSAVYLCASSLTSGGVPPHEQYFGPGTRLTVT.

V is TRBV4-3 and J is TRBJ2-2, with TRBD2 matching over 15 bases. CDR3 length: 22 amino acids. V dropped 1 base and J dropped 1; count of bases not matched to a gene: 13. CDR1 and CDR2 (germline): LGHNA, YSLEER. CDR3 amino acids: CASSQVVIMGLAGGGNTGELFF. The CDR3 nucleotides read TGCGCCAGCAGCCAAGTCGTTATAATGGGACTAGCGGGAGGAGGGAACACCGGGGAGCTGTTTTTT.

The chain combines TRBV7-9 with TRBJ1-4; 9 bases are shared with TRBD1. Trimming cost V 1 base and J 5 bases; bases outside gene matches: 5. CDR1 and CDR2 (germline): SEHNR, FQNEAQ (reference sequence). The CDR3 extends over 16 amino acids. CDR3 sequence reads: CASSLGDRASNEKLFF. The CDR3 region has the DNA TGTGCCAGCAGCTTAGGGGACAGGGCTTCAAATGAAAAACTGTTTTTT.

V and J are TRBV7-9 and TRBJ2-1; D is unresolved. Germline loops: CDR1 SEHNR, CDR2 FQNEAQ (reference sequence). This CDR3 region has 15 residues. Trimming removed 2 bases at V and 5 bases at J, with 13 bases between. CDR3 in amino acids: CASSLWSGAHNEQFF. Written as DNA, the CDR3 is TGTGCCAGCAGCTTATGGAGTGGTGCGCACAATGAGCAGTTCTTC.

The rearrangement uses TRBV6-6 and TRBJ1-2; 7 nucleotides line up with TRBD1. This CDR3 region has 14 residues. V lost 8 bases and J lost 2; bases outside the gene matches: 8. CDR1 and CDR2 from the germline V gene are MNHNY and SVGAGI (reference sequence). CDR3 in DNA: TGTGCCAGCGAGGGGGACAGAAGGAACTATGGCTACACCTTC. It is translated as CASEGDRRNYGYTF.

This clone appeared a single time. The V call is TRBV27, the J call TRBJ1-4; the D gene is possibly TRBD1 (6 bases). V was clipped by 8 bases and J by 0 bases, with 10 bases between them. This CDR3 region has 14 residues. The germline CDR1 and CDR2 sequences are MNHEY and SMNVEV (reference sequence). The chain's CDR3 is CASARGATNEKLFF. CDR3 nucleotides: TGTGCCAGCGCCAGGGGTGCAACTAATGAAAAACTGTTTTTT.

The genes are TRBV28 and TRBJ2-3, with 8 bases fitting TRBD1. The CDR3 is made up of 13 amino acids. V trimming: 7 bases; J trimming: 6 bases; junction bases outside the gene matches: 6. Germline V gives CDR1 MDHEN, CDR2 SYDVKM. CDR3: CASTTDRGDTQYF. In nucleotides, the CDR3 is TGTGCCAGCACCACAGACAGGGGCGATACGCAGTATTTT.

The chain links TRBV6-1 to TRBJ2-2, with TRBD2 matching over 9 bases. The junction had 3 bases not matched to a gene; V was cut back by 6 bases and J by 7 bases. The germline CDR1 and CDR2 sequences are MNHNS and SASEGT. This CDR3 has 13 residues. The CDR3 protein is CASRRGGGGELFF. In DNA form, the CDR3 reads TGTGCCAGCAGGCGGGGGGGCGGCGGGGAGCTGTTTTTT.

This clone was seen just once. This chain uses TRBV15 with TRBJ1-1; D remains unclear. The CDR3 covers 16 residues. With 0 bases removed from V and 1 base from J, the gap between germline ends came to 12 bases. Germline values: CDR1 LNHNV, CDR2 YYDKDF (reference sequence). The CDR3 bases are TGTGCCACCAGCAGAGAATATCAGTTTACGAACACTGAAGCTTTCTTT. This codes for CATSREYQFTNTEAFF.

The J gene is TRBJ2-1, the V gene TRBV9, with TRBD1 matching 10 bases. The germline V gene has CDR1 SGDLS and CDR2 YYNGEE. Trimming took 0 bases from V and 8 from J; bases not matched to a gene: 5. The CDR3 totals 15 residues. CDR3 bases: TGTGCCAGCAGCGTAGGACAGGGGGCAGGCGATGAGCAGTTCTTC. Translation gives CASSVGQGAGDEQFF.

Only a few counts were recorded for this clone. This chain uses TRBV25-1 with TRBJ2-5; D is ambiguous. The V gene's germline CDR1 is MGHDK and CDR2 SYGVNS. V lost 5 bases, J lost 4 bases, and 8 bases lay in between. This CDR3 comprises 12 residues. CDR3 loop: CASSSPGETQYF. The CDR3 bases are TGTGCCAGCAGTTCGCCAGGAGAGACCCAGTACTTC.

The chain carries TRBV5-4 and TRBJ1-1; 9 bases fit TRBD1. Trimming removed 3 bases from V and 5 bases from J; junction bases left unmatched: 11. CDR1 and CDR2 from the germline V gene are SGHNT and YYREEE (reference sequence). CDR3 length: 16 residues. CDR3 in amino acids: CASSWPGQGGQTEAFF. The CDR3 bases are TGTGCCAGCAGCTGGCCGGGACAGGGAGGGCAGACTGAAGCTTTCTTT. Full variable domain (missing parts from reference TRBV5-4 and TRBJ1-1): ETGVTQSPTHLIKTRGQQVTLRCSSQSGHNTVSWYQQALGQGPQFIFQYYREEENGRGNFPPRFSGLQFPNYSSELNVNALELDDSALYLCASSWPGQGGQTEAFFGQGTRLTVV.

V usage is TRBV2 and J usage is TRBJ2-5; D is possibly TRBD2 (7 bases). The CDR3 loop spans 15 amino acids. The germline V and J ends were trimmed by 4 bases and 2 bases, with 14 bases remaining between them. The germline CDR1 and CDR2 sequences are SNHLY and FYNNEI. The CDR3, as DNA: TGTGCCAGCAGTGTCCGGGGGGCCCCACAAGAGACCCAGTACTTC. Protein product: CASSVRGAPQETQYF.

The chain joins TRBV7-3 to TRBJ2-4; D uncertain. V was clipped by 4 bases and J by 0 bases, with 16 bases between them. This CDR3 has 17 residues. CDR1 and CDR2 from the germline V gene are SGHTA and FQGTGA. This chain's CDR3 is CASSSRSGDAAKNIQYF. DNA for the CDR3: TGTGCCAGCAGCTCCCGGAGTGGTGACGCAGCCAAAAACATTCAGTACTTC.

The V call is TRBV25-1, the J call TRBJ2-2; D remains unclear. The CDR3 loop spans 12 amino acids. V was pared by 1 base and J by 7 bases, with 4 bases between. Per germline, CDR1 MGHDK and CDR2 SYGVNS. The CDR3 DNA sequence: TGTGCCAGCAGTGAATCTGTCGGGGAGCTGTTTTTT. It yields the protein CASSESVGELFF. The variable domain in full, with the rest retrieved from reference TRBV25-1 and TRBJ2-2, is EADIYQTPRYLVIGTGKKITLECSQTMGHDKMYWYQQDPGMELHLIHYSYGVNSTEKGDLSSESTVSRIRTEHFPLTLESARPSHTSQYLCASSESVGELFFGEGSRLTVL.

The gene calls are TRBV21-1 and TRBJ2-5; the table gives TRBD2 as D, unverified against the DNA. TRBV21-1 is a listed pseudogene. This CDR3 comprises 10 residues. The chain's CDR3 is CATYQETQYF. In DNA, the CDR3 is TGTGCCACCTATCAAGAGACCCAGTACTTC.

This clone was picked up a small number of times. The chain links TRBV19 to TRBJ2-7; a possible D gene is TRBD1 (6 bases). V gave up 7 bases and J gave up 0 bases, with 16 bases separating them. The CDR3 is 15 residues long. The germline gives CDR1 LNHDA, CDR2 SQIVND (reference sequence). CDR3 in DNA: TGTGCCAGTACCCCGGCGACAGGCGCCTCCTACGAGCAGTACTTC. Protein sequence: CASTPATGASYEQYF.

The chain joins TRBV4-1 to TRBJ2-7; no firm D call. The CDR3 has 13 residues. Germline values: CDR1 MGHRA, CDR2 YSYEKL. Trimming pared 2 bases from V and 7 bases from J, leaving 12 bases between. The CDR3 nucleotides are TGCGCCAGCAGCCAATCAGATATTGGTGAGCAGTACTTC. Its translation: CASSQSDIGEQYF.

The chain links TRBV30 to TRBJ2-1, with TRBD2 as a possible D gene (7 bases). Deletions cut 2 bases from V and 10 bases from J, with 24 bases between. The CDR3 has 16 amino acids. Germline lookup yields CDR1 GTSNPN and CDR2 SVGIG (reference sequence). The CDR3 sequence: CAWSPTGRGGGGEQFF. CDR3 bases: TGTGCCTGGAGTCCCACCGGGCGAGGGGGGGGCGGGGAGCAGTTCTTC.

The chain employs TRBV7-2 and TRBJ1-5; TRBD1 matches 8 bases. The CDR3 contains 16 residues. The J segment lost 3 bases and the V segment lost 1 base, leaving 5 bases of the junction unmatched. Germline V CDR1 and CDR2: SGHTA, FQGNSA. CDR3 DNA sequence: TGTGCCAGCAGCTTAGGGCCAGGGGGCCCCAATCAGCCCCAGCATTTT. Translation gives CASSLGPGGPNQPQHF.

The chain combines TRBV4-3 with TRBJ1-1; D possibly corresponds to TRBD1 (6 bases). Deletions cut 4 bases from V and 1 base from J, with 13 bases between. Germline V gene sequence: CDR1 LGHNA, CDR2 YSLEER. The CDR3 extends over 15 amino acids. In DNA, the CDR3 is TGCGCCAGCAGCCCCCGGACAGTATCGAACACTGAAGCTTTCTTT. Protein: CASSPRTVSNTEAFF.

The gene calls are TRBV9 and TRBJ2-5; D gene ambiguous. The CDR3 is 13 residues long. The germline CDR1 and CDR2 sequences are SGDLS and YYNGEE. V was pared by 4 bases and J by 3 bases, with 10 bases between. The CDR3 sequence: CASSLIGEETQYF. The CDR3 nucleotides read TGTGCCAGCAGCCTCATTGGAGAAGAGACCCAGTACTTC.

The V gene is TRBV2, the J gene TRBJ2-7, with TRBD1 matching over 7 bases. Trimming at V came to 3 bases and at J to 1 base, leaving 6 bases not matched to a gene. The CDR3 length is 15 residues. From germline, CDR1 is SNHLY and CDR2 FYNNEI. The CDR3 loop is CASSDVGQASYEQYF. Here the CDR3 DNA reads TGTGCCAGCAGTGACGTAGGACAGGCTTCCTACGAGCAGTACTTC.

Within the sample, this clone is medium-sized (0.01 to 0.1%). V usage is TRBV21-1 and J usage is TRBJ2-7; the DNA was not compared with TRBD1, the D call given in the table. TRBV21-1 is termed a pseudogene. The CDR3 has 15 amino acids. This CDR3 is CASSLRTGQFYEQYF. CDR3 DNA: TGTGCCAGCAGCTTAAGGACAGGTCAATTCTACGAGCAGTACTTC.

The V and J genes are TRBV6-5 and TRBJ1-6; D gene ambiguous. This CDR3 comprises 14 residues. Germline values: CDR1 MNHEY, CDR2 SVGAGI. Trimming pared 0 bases from V and 6 bases from J, leaving 6 bases between. CDR3 in amino acids: CASSYSTGNSPLHF. CDR3 coding DNA: TGTGCCAGCAGTTACTCGACGGGTAATTCACCCCTCCACTTT.

CDR3 sequence: CASSGGFHYGYTF. The CDR3 nucleotides are TGTGCCAGCAGCGGAGGGTTCCACTATGGCTACACCTTC. The chain joins TRBV28 to TRBJ1-2, with D unresolved. The CDR3 extends over 13 amino acids. V lost 6 bases to trimming and J lost 3 bases, with 11 bases between them. CDR1 and CDR2 (germline): MDHEN, SYDVKM.

The V gene is TRBV5-1, the J gene TRBJ2-1; D gene unclear. Germline V gene data show CDR1 as SGHRS and CDR2 as YFSETQ. Trimming pared 4 bases from V and 0 bases from J, leaving 11 bases between. The CDR3 totals 15 residues. The CDR3, as DNA: TGCGCCAGCAGCCCCTCAATGAGCTCCTACAATGAGCAGTTCTTC. Its translation is CASSPSMSSYNEQFF.

CDR3 protein: CATTAAPEETQYF. CDR3 bases: TGTGCCACCACGGCGGCTCCCGAGGAGACCCAGTACTTC. The chain carries TRBV10-3 and TRBJ2-5, with D unclear. Germline V gene lookup returns CDR1 ENHRY and CDR2 SYGVKD. The V end lost 10 bases, the J end lost 5 bases, and 17 bases lay between the germline ends. The CDR3 consists of 13 residues.

This clone was observed once. J is TRBJ2-1 and V is TRBV5-1; 11 bases line up with TRBD2. CDR3 length: 16 amino acids. The V segment lost 4 bases and the J segment 5 bases; nucleotides outside the gene matches: 8. The germline gives CDR1 SGHRS, CDR2 YFSETQ. The CDR3 DNA follows: TGCGCCAGCAGCCGCTCGGGGACTAGCGGTAACAATGAGCAGTTCTTC. Amino acids: CASSRSGTSGNNEQFF.